Below, 3 T cell receptor beta chains from the same sample are listed, as sequenced in a study of regulatory T cells in long-lasting Graves disease. Indicated time point: newly diagnosed GD, antithyroid drugs for less than 3 months. The TCR library used RNA extracted from PBMCs. Arm-PCR of CDR3 regions with iRepertoire HTBI primers generated TCR beta libraries. TCRdb re-derived calls from the multiplex PCR reads in MiXCR, one entry per CDR3 protein. The table includes 200,000 to 250,000 distinct CDR3 sequences, just over 20% detected once. The material sequenced was peripheral blood mononuclear cells (PBMCs), taken at new diagnosis, from a patient treated with antithyroid drugs. These receptors all come from a female donor with Graves disease.

This clonotype was counted many times. V gene TRBV7-2 combines with J gene TRBJ2-5; D uncertain. Trimming removed 2 bases from V and 5 bases from J, with 6 bases in between. Germline V CDR1 and CDR2: SGHTA, FQGNSA. The CDR3 totals 12 residues. The CDR3 region is CASSLTSETQYF. The CDR3 bases are TGTGCCAGCAGCTTAACAAGTGAGACCCAGTACTTC.

Concerning this clonotype: A read error is likely here: a far larger clone is one base away. In DNA form, the CDR3 reads TGCAGTGCTAGAGGGGGATTTGCGGGGGGGTCGTTCGAGCAGTACTTC. It yields the protein CSARGGFAGGSFEQYF. The chain is built from TRBV20-1 and TRBJ2-5; 9 bases are shared with TRBD2. With the DNA end fitting TRBJ2-7 better, the J assignment may be wrong. The CDR3 runs 16 residues. CDR1 is DFQATT, CDR2 SNEGSKA, per germline (reference sequence).

This clonotype was seen a few times. This may come from a read error, since a much larger clone is one base off. The chain carries TRBV7-2 and TRBJ2-1, with 8 bases lining up with TRBD2. The CDR3 is made up of 15 amino acids. Germline V gene data show CDR1 as SGHTA and CDR2 as FQGNSA. The CDR3 nucleotides are TGTGCCAGCAGCTTAGATAGCGGGGCCAGCAATGGGCAGTTCTTC. This gives the protein CASSLDSGASNGQFF.